Presented here are 22 T cell receptor beta chains from one specimen sequenced in a study of blood T cell repertoires in COVID-19. TCRdb's table, derived via immunoSEQ multiplex PCR, lists solely in-frame clones and lacks some. The sample holds about 57,000 clones; 70% to 80% are singletons and the top ten take roughly 32%. Sequenced: peripheral blood. Receptor source: a human donor in a cohort sampled during active COVID-19.

This clone was observed a few times. J is TRBJ2-1 and V is TRBV2; 7 positions match TRBD1. With 3 bases clipped from V and 9 bases from J, the junction kept 2 bases outside the gene matches. This CDR3 is 12 amino acids long. Germline V gene sequence: CDR1 SNHLY, CDR2 FYNNEI. The CDR3 loop is CASSDQGVEQFF. CDR3 DNA sequence: TGTGCCAGCAGTGACCAGGGGGTTGAGCAGTTCTTC.

The chain combines TRBV20-1 with TRBJ2-5, with 8 positions matching TRBD2. Germline-derived CDR1 and CDR2 are DFQATT and SNEGSKA (reference sequence). The CDR3 spans 13 residues. Losses at the gene ends were 3 bases for V and 6 bases for J; bases not matched to a gene: 6. CDR3 residues: CSASTRGGQTQYF. As DNA, the CDR3 is TGCAGTGCTAGTACCCGCGGGGGGCAGACCCAGTACTTC.

The rearrangement uses TRBV6-1 and TRBJ1-2, with 7 nucleotides matching TRBD1. J was trimmed by 2 bases and V by 2 bases; bases with no gene match: 5. The CDR3 runs 15 residues. Germline values: CDR1 MNHNS, CDR2 SASEGT. The CDR3, as DNA: TGTGCCAGCAGTGAATTCGACAGGGTGAACTATGGCTACACCTTC. Protein product: CASSEFDRVNYGYTF.

The chain links TRBV30 to TRBJ2-1; 15 bases line up with TRBD2. V trimming: 3 bases; J trimming: 9 bases; junction bases outside the gene matches: 0. The CDR3 contains 13 residues. The V gene's germline CDR1 is GTSNPN and CDR2 SVGIG (reference sequence). CDR3 loop: CAWRGLAGGEQFF. As DNA, the CDR3 is TGTGCCTGGAGGGGACTAGCGGGAGGTGAGCAGTTCTTC. The full variable domain, with the rest looked up from reference TRBV30 and TRBJ2-1, is SQTIHQWPATLVQPVGSPLSLECTVEGTSNPNLYWYRQAAGRGLQLLFYSVGIGQISSEVPQNLSASRPQDRQFILSSKKLLLSDSGFYLCAWRGLAGGEQFFGPGTRLTVL.

The V call is TRBV18, the J call TRBJ2-5; 7 bases line up with TRBD1. Looked up from germline, CDR1 is KGHSH and CDR2 is LQKENI. The J segment lost 2 bases and the V segment lost 3 bases, leaving 3 bases of the junction unmatched. The length of the CDR3 is 14 residues. Here the CDR3 reads CASSPGQAQETQYF. The CDR3 DNA reads as TGTGCCAGCTCACCCGGACAGGCGCAAGAGACCCAGTACTTC.

DNA for the CDR3: TGTGCCAGTAGTATATGGGGTTGGCAGGGAGGTCAAGAGACCCAGTACTTC. Its protein product is CASSIWGWQGGQETQYF. This rearrangement joins TRBV19 to TRBJ2-5, with D possibly matching TRBD2 (6 bases). The CDR3 runs to 17 residues. Germline CDR1 is LNHDA and CDR2 is SQIVND (reference sequence). The V gene lost 2 bases and the J gene lost 2 bases, with 18 bases spanning the gap.

The rearrangement joins TRBV21-1 to TRBJ1-5; TRBD1 reflects the table's D call only, with no check against the DNA. TRBV21-1 is reported as a pseudogene. This CDR3 is built from 17 residues. The CDR3 region has the DNA TGTGCCAGCTTGGGATGGGACAGGAGATATAGCAATCAGCCCCAGCATTTT. Its translation is CASLGWDRRYSNQPQHF.

This clone was detected only a few times. The rearrangement joins TRBV11-3 to TRBJ2-7, with 10 bases fitting TRBD2. This CDR3 has 17 residues. V shed 5 bases and J 4 bases; nucleotides not matched to a gene: 14. Germline loops: CDR1 SGHNT, CDR2 YENEEA. In DNA, the CDR3 is TGTGCCAGCAGCAGAGGTGGGAGCGGGAGGGCCCTGTACGAGCAGTACTTC. Amino acids: CASSRGGSGRALYEQYF.

The rearrangement links TRBV5-1 to TRBJ1-1, with D possibly TRBD1 on 5 matching bases. Germline V CDR1 and CDR2: SGHRS, YFSETQ. The CDR3 is made up of 15 amino acids. Trimming stripped 1 base from V and 1 base from J, with 11 bases between. CDR3 in DNA: TGCGCCAGCAGCTTGAGGGGAATGGGGAACACTGAAGCTTTCTTT. Protein product: CASSLRGMGNTEAFF.

The chain carries TRBV7-2 and TRBJ1-5, with 9 bases lining up with TRBD1. The V gene's germline CDR1 is SGHTA and CDR2 FQGNSA. The CDR3 is 15 residues long. Losses at the gene ends were 2 bases for V and 7 bases for J; bases not matched to a gene: 6. The CDR3 protein is CASSLNRGQNQPQHF. In DNA form, the CDR3 reads TGTGCCAGCAGCTTAAACAGGGGGCAGAACCAGCCCCAGCATTTT.

The rearrangement uses TRBV24-1 and TRBJ2-7, with 9 positions matching TRBD1. The CDR3 is 17 amino acids. Unmatched junction bases numbered 9, after V lost 4 bases and J lost 0 bases. Germline V gene lookup returns CDR1 KGHDR and CDR2 SFDVKD. CDR3 amino acids: CATSESGTGTGSYEQYF. DNA for the CDR3: TGTGCCACCAGTGAATCGGGGACAGGGACAGGCTCCTACGAGCAGTACTTC.

This clone occurred once. The chain joins TRBV30 to TRBJ2-1; 10 positions agree with TRBD2. The germline CDR1 and CDR2 sequences are GTSNPN and SVGIG (reference sequence). CDR3 size: 14 residues. Losses at the gene ends were 0 bases for V and 9 bases for J; bases not matched to a gene: 5. The CDR3 reads CAWSVLAGRGEQFF. CDR3 DNA: TGTGCCTGGAGTGTACTAGCGGGACGGGGTGAGCAGTTCTTC.

In this sample, this clone turned up once. The V gene is TRBV9, the J gene TRBJ2-7; maybe TRBD2 (5 bases). Germline CDR1 reads SGDLS; CDR2 reads YYNGEE. Trimming pared 0 bases from V and 0 bases from J, leaving 10 bases between. The CDR3 extends over 15 amino acids. The CDR3: CASSVAPGLSYEQYF. CDR3 DNA: TGTGCCAGCAGCGTAGCTCCCGGACTCTCCTACGAGCAGTACTTC.

The chain carries TRBV5-6 and TRBJ1-5; unclear D gene. V shed 2 bases and J shed 3 bases, with 12 bases lying between them. The germline CDR1 and CDR2 sequences are SGHDT and YYEEEE. This CDR3 is 15 amino acids long. CDR3 sequence: CASSLVSDFNQPQHF. The CDR3, as DNA: TGTGCCAGCAGCTTAGTGTCGGACTTCAATCAGCCCCAGCATTTT. The variable domain in full, with the rest retrieved from reference TRBV5-6 and TRBJ1-5, is DAGVTQSPTHLIKTRGQQVTLRCSPKSGHDTVSWYQQALGQGPQFIFQYYEEEERQRGNFPDRFSGHQFPNYSSELNVNALLLGDSALYLCASSLVSDFNQPQHFGDGTRLSIL.

The chain recombines TRBV11-1 with TRBJ2-1; D not certain. The CDR3 spans 15 residues. The germline V and J ends were trimmed by 6 bases and 0 bases, with 12 bases remaining between them. From germline, CDR1 is SGHAT and CDR2 FQDESV (reference sequence). CDR3 coding DNA: TGTGCCAGCAGTCGTACAAAAAGCTCCTACAATGAGCAGTTCTTC. This codes for CASSRTKSSYNEQFF.

The genes are TRBV13 and TRBJ1-3, with unresolved D. Germline V lookup: CDR1 PRHDT, CDR2 FYEKMQ (reference sequence). CDR3 length: 14 residues. Deletions cut 7 bases from V and 5 bases from J, with 15 bases between. DNA of the CDR3: TGTGCCAGCACAGGCAAAGGCAACCGAAACACCATATATTTT. Translated, it gives CASTGKGNRNTIYF.

This clone was detected once. The chain joins TRBV6-2 or TRBV6-3 to TRBJ2-5; the D gene is possibly TRBD1 (5 bases). This CDR3 has 15 amino acids. The V end lost 0 bases, the J end lost 5 bases, and 13 bases lay between the germline ends. Germline CDR1 is MNHEY and CDR2 is SVGEGT. Written as DNA, the CDR3 is TGTGCCAGCAGTTACTCGGCAGGGTTTAGGGAGACCCAGTACTTC. Translation: CASSYSAGFRETQYF.

The V gene is TRBV6-5, the J gene TRBJ2-2, with 8 bases fitting TRBD2. This CDR3 has 15 residues. The germline V gene has CDR1 MNHEY and CDR2 SVGAGI. The trim removed 6 bases at V and 6 bases at J, leaving 9 bases unmatched. The CDR3 nucleotides read TGTGCCAGCAGATCCCCAGCGGGAGAGCCCGGGGAGCTGTTTTTT. Translating gives CASRSPAGEPGELFF.

The chain carries TRBV5-1 and TRBJ2-7, with D possibly TRBD2 on 6 matching bases. Germline CDR1 reads SGHRS; CDR2 reads YFSETQ. V was clipped by 4 bases and J by 3 bases, with 8 bases between them. The CDR3 has 12 residues. The CDR3 reads CASSATSYEQYF. The CDR3 DNA sequence: TGCGCCAGCAGCGCGACTAGCTACGAGCAGTACTTC.

The chain recombines TRBV30 with TRBJ2-1; D call uncertain. This CDR3 comprises 13 residues. Germline V lookup: CDR1 GTSNPN, CDR2 SVGIG (reference sequence). With 0 bases removed from V and 6 bases from J, the gap between germline ends came to 9 bases. CDR3 region: CAWSVGRGNEQFF. CDR3 bases: TGTGCCTGGAGTGTAGGTAGAGGCAATGAGCAGTTCTTC.

CDR3 nucleotides: TGTGCCAGCACCCGGGGCGCGGGAGCCCAAGAGACCCAGTACTTC. It codes for CASTRGAGAQETQYF. This chain links TRBV18 with TRBJ2-5, with 7 bases identical to TRBD2. Germline V gives CDR1 KGHSH, CDR2 LQKENI. The CDR3 spans 15 residues. With V trimmed by 8 bases and J by 1 base, 10 bases remained unmatched.

This clone was observed once. The chain joins TRBV4-3 to TRBJ2-7; 8 nucleotides align to TRBD1. CDR3 size: 15 residues. The ends lost 0 bases at V and 4 bases at J; junction bases unmatched: 5. The germline V gene encodes CDR1 LGHNA and CDR2 YSLEER. The CDR3 spells CASSQDAQGAYEQYF. CDR3 DNA sequence: TGCGCCAGCAGCCAAGATGCCCAGGGGGCTTACGAGCAGTACTTC.